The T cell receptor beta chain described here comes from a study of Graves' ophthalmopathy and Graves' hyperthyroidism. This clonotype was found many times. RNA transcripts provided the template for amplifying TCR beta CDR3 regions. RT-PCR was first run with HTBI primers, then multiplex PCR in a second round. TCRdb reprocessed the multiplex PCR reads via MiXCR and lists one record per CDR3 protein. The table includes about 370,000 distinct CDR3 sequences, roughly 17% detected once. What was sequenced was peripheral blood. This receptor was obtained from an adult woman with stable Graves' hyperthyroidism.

The CDR3 DNA reads TGTGCCAGCAGCTTGAATGCGGGCATGAACACTGAAGCTTTCTTT. This translates into CASSLNAGMNTEAFF. The chain is built from TRBV5-5 and TRBJ1-1, with D hard to call. Germline assignment: CDR1 SGHKS and CDR2 YYEKEE (reference sequence). V lost 1 base to trimming and J lost 0 bases, with 10 bases between them. The CDR3 is 15 residues long.